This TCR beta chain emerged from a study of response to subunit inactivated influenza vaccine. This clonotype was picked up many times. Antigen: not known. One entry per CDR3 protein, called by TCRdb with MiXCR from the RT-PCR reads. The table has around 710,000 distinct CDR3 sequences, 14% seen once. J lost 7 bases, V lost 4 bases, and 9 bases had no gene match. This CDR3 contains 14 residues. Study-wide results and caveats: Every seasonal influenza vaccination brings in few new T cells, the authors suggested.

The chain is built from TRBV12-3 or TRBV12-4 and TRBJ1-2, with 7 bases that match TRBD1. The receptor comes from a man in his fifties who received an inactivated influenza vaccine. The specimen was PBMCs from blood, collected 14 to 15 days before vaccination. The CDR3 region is CASSSRTGGFGYTF. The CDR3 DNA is TGTGCCAGCAGTTCCCGGACAGGAGGTTTTGGCTACACCTTC.